This entry lists 20 T cell receptor beta chains sequenced from one sample in a study of blood T cells in healthy people across ages. The authors ran a second PCR of about 6 to 11 cycles using a sample-barcoded 5' primer and a J-beta primer mix. TCRdb redid the calling of the 5' RACE reads with MiXCR, one entry per CDR3 protein. The sample includes 700,000 or so distinct CDR3 sequences, 20% to 25% of them seen just once. The sample comprised blood. These receptors came from a man between 65 and 79 years old in good health.

Remarks on this clonotype: No conserved phenylalanine or tryptophan ends this CDR3, so it is likely a read error. The V call is TRBV6-1, the J call TRBJ2-7; D unclear. CDR1 is MNHNS, CDR2 SASEGT, per germline. The CDR3 is made up of 17 amino acids. Trimming removed 6 bases from V and 2 bases from J, with 23 bases in between. CDR3 protein: CASSLRGLGTLAYEQYL. DNA for the CDR3: TGTGCCAGCAGCCTCAGAGGCCTCGGCACACTTGCCTACGAGCAGTACTTG.

The chain carries TRBV7-2 and TRBJ1-4; D uncertain. Trimming stripped 1 base from V and 5 bases from J, with 8 bases between. Germline CDR1 and CDR2: SGHTA and FQGNSA. CDR3 length equals 14 residues. CDR3 loop: CASSLGSENEKLFF. The CDR3 DNA is TGTGCCAGCAGCTTAGGGTCAGAGAATGAAAAACTGTTTTTT.

The CDR3 here is CAWSTQGLTGYTF. In DNA form, the CDR3 reads TGTGCCTGGAGTACCCAGGGGTTAACTGGCTACACCTTC. The chain uses TRBV30 and TRBJ1-2; possible D gene TRBD1, 6 bases. Germline CDR1 reads GTSNPN; CDR2 reads SVGIG (reference sequence). This CDR3 spans 13 amino acids. V lost 2 bases and J 7 bases, leaving 14 bases between the germline ends.

The chain recombines TRBV25-1 with TRBJ1-6; D is possibly TRBD1 (6 bases). Germline V lookup: CDR1 MGHDK, CDR2 SYGVNS. Trimming took 2 bases from V and 7 from J, leaving 15 bases between them. This CDR3 comprises 16 residues. The CDR3, as DNA: TGTGCCAGCAGTGAACGGCCCAGGGGAGGCAATTCACCCCTCCACTTT. Translation gives CASSERPRGGNSPLHF.

This clonotype was seen a few times. A much larger clone lies a single base off, so this may be a read error. The J gene is TRBJ1-4, the V gene TRBV7-2; 7 bases map to TRBD1. CDR1 is SGHTA and CDR2 is FQGNSA in the germline V gene. V was clipped by 5 bases and J by 7 bases; unmatched bases: 7. The CDR3 contains 14 residues. CDR3 in amino acids: CASSRDSHSEKLFF. The DNA for the CDR3 is TGTGCCAGCAGCAGGGACAGTCATAGTGAAAAACTGTTTTTT.

This clonotype has ten or more counts. J is TRBJ1-4 and V is TRBV7-2; D gene uncertain. The germline gives CDR1 SGHTA, CDR2 FQGNSA. V was cut by 5 bases and J by 7 bases, with 17 bases left in between. This CDR3 is 15 amino acids long. In DNA form, the CDR3 reads TGTGCCAGCAGCCCACACAAGACAATGGGTGAAAAACTGTTTTTT. Translating it yields CASSPHKTMGEKLFF.

The chain uses TRBV20-1 and TRBJ1-1; 11 bases map to TRBD1. Germline lookup yields CDR1 DFQATT and CDR2 SNEGSKA (reference sequence). The CDR3 totals 16 residues. V shed 6 bases and J 1 base; nucleotides not matched to a gene: 10. CDR3: CSAAGTGGGRNTEAFF. The CDR3 DNA reads as TGCAGTGCCGCCGGGACAGGGGGGGGTCGGAACACTGAAGCTTTCTTT.

This clonotype showed up just a few times. This chain joins TRBV20-1 and TRBJ1-1; unclear D gene. V lost 5 bases and J lost 6, with 10 bases in between. CDR1 and CDR2 (germline): DFQATT, SNEGSKA (reference sequence). The CDR3 has 11 amino acids. The CDR3 reads CSAPRLPEAFF. Here the CDR3 DNA reads TGCAGTGCTCCCAGGTTGCCTGAAGCTTTCTTT.

The rearrangement joins TRBV29-1 to TRBJ2-7; possibly TRBD1 for D (5 bases). Germline assignment: CDR1 SQVTM and CDR2 ANQGSEA. The CDR3 is 13 residues long. The V end was cut by 6 bases, the J end by 5 bases, with 17 bases between. CDR3 sequence: CSVTQTAGDEQYF. For the CDR3, the DNA is TGCAGCGTCACTCAGACAGCTGGAGACGAGCAGTACTTC.

The V call is TRBV10-3, the J call TRBJ2-1; 13 nucleotides agree with TRBD2. The germline gives CDR1 ENHRY, CDR2 SYGVKD. The CDR3 consists of 16 residues. The J segment lost 2 bases and the V segment lost 7 bases, leaving 5 bases of the junction unmatched. The CDR3, as DNA: TGTGCCATCAAGTCCGGGACTAGCGGGACCTACAATGAGCAGTTCTTC. As protein: CAIKSGTSGTYNEQFF.

This clonotype turned up a few times. This chain uses TRBV20-1 with TRBJ1-6, with 7 bases aligning to TRBD1. Germline assignment: CDR1 DFQATT and CDR2 SNEGSKA (reference sequence). This CDR3 has 16 amino acids. J gave up 0 bases and V 5 bases, and 7 bases lay outside the gene matches. CDR3 region: CSAQRQGSSYNSPLHF. CDR3 DNA sequence: TGCAGTGCTCAGAGACAGGGTAGCTCCTATAATTCACCCCTCCACTTT.

This clonotype was seen only a few times. The J gene is TRBJ1-4, the V gene TRBV27; D perhaps matches TRBD1 (5 bases). Germline assignment: CDR1 MNHEY and CDR2 SMNVEV (reference sequence). V was trimmed by 6 bases and J by 4 bases, leaving 15 bases between them. CDR3 length: 15 residues. CDR3 sequence: CASSTGQGGNEKLFF. The CDR3 DNA is TGTGCCAGCAGCACCGGCCAGGGAGGTAATGAAAAACTGTTTTTT.

This chain links TRBV5-1 with TRBJ2-7; D assignment may be TRBD1 or TRBD2 (5 bases each). Germline CDR1 is SGHRS and CDR2 is YFSETQ. Trimming stripped 5 bases from V and 0 bases from J, with 15 bases between. The CDR3 is 15 amino acids. The CDR3 nucleotides are TGCGCCAGCAGTCTGACCCGGGACGTCTCCTACGAGCAGTACTTC. It yields the protein CASSLTRDVSYEQYF.

This sequence joins TRBV7-2 and TRBJ2-1; 13 bases align to TRBD2. Germline lookup yields CDR1 SGHTA and CDR2 FQGNSA. V shed 6 bases, J shed 5 bases, and the junction held 10 bases outside the gene matches. This CDR3 spans 17 amino acids. The CDR3 sequence is CASRFTGTSGTNNEQFF. CDR3 DNA sequence: TGTGCCAGCAGGTTCACGGGGACTAGCGGGACCAACAATGAGCAGTTCTTC.

The chain employs TRBV12-5 and TRBJ2-6; 10 bases map to TRBD1. Germline V gene lookup returns CDR1 LGHNT and CDR2 FRNRAP. The CDR3 extends over 16 amino acids. With 7 bases clipped from V and 4 bases from J, the junction kept 7 bases outside the gene matches. The DNA for the CDR3 is TGTGCTAGTGTTTCGGGACAGGGGTCCGGGGCCAACGTCCTGACTTTC. Translated, it gives CASVSGQGSGANVLTF.

The chain carries TRBV11-2 and TRBJ2-1, with D maybe TRBD2 (5 bases). The CDR3 loop spans 16 amino acids. V shed 1 base and J shed 4 bases, with 14 bases lying between them. The germline CDR1 and CDR2 sequences are SGHAT and FQNNGV. CDR3 sequence: CASSLGRAGPYNEQFF. CDR3 nucleotide sequence: TGTGCCAGCAGCTTAGGAAGGGCGGGCCCATACAATGAGCAGTTCTTC.

This clonotype was counted many times. V is TRBV29-1 and J is TRBJ2-1; the match to TRBD1 covers 12 bases. V lost 8 bases to trimming and J lost 6 bases; unmatched junction nucleotides: 5. CDR1 is SQVTM and CDR2 is ANQGSEA in the germline V gene. This CDR3 has 13 residues. The CDR3 DNA follows: TGCAGCTTGGGACAGGGGGCAGGCAATGAGCAGTTCTTC. This gives the protein CSLGQGAGNEQFF.

The chain's CDR3 is CASSSPRQGGTDTQYF. The CDR3 DNA reads TGTGCCAGCAGTTCCCCGAGACAGGGGGGCACAGATACGCAGTATTTT. The chain employs TRBV6-5 and TRBJ2-3; 9 nucleotides align to TRBD1. J gave up 1 base and V 4 bases, and 6 bases lay outside the gene matches. The CDR3 has 16 residues. Germline CDR1 MNHEY, CDR2 SVGAGI.

This clonotype appeared a few times. V and J are TRBV29-1 and TRBJ1-3; 7 nucleotides align to TRBD1. The germline CDR1 and CDR2 sequences are SQVTM and ANQGSEA. The CDR3 sequence is 17 residues long. V dropped 2 bases and J dropped 0; count of bases not matched to a gene: 10. CDR3 DNA sequence: TGCAGCGTTGAACGACAGGGTCCAGTGAGCTCTGGAAACACCATATATTTT. Translating it yields CSVERQGPVSSGNTIYF.

This clonotype was seen a handful of times. The chain has TRBV20-1 and TRBJ1-2; possibly TRBD1 for D (6 bases). CDR1 is DFQATT and CDR2 is SNEGSKA in the germline V gene (reference sequence). Deletions cut 0 bases from V and 3 bases from J, with 11 bases between. The CDR3 sequence is 14 residues long. CDR3 loop: CSARDTRGYYGYTF. The CDR3 DNA sequence: TGCAGTGCTAGAGATACCAGGGGCTACTATGGCTACACCTTC.